These 9 T cell receptor beta chains were all obtained from the same sample, sequenced in a study of blood T cell repertoires in COVID-19 (dated by TCRdb to the early 2020s). The library was obtained by the immunoSEQ multiplex PCR assay. TCRdb took this table from immuneACCESS and kept in-frame rearrangements with V and J called. Such tables lack part of the clones; where checked against another copy, unresolved V genes explain under half of the gap, and the rest is unexplained. The sample includes a few hundred thousand clones, with roughly nine tenths observed a single time. The biggest ten clones account for about 2% of the sample. The sequenced sample consisted of peripheral blood. Receptors were obtained from a man aged 18-30 years with active or convalescent COVID-19.

This chain uses TRBV13 with TRBJ2-5; 7 bases align to TRBD1. The length of the CDR3 is 14 residues. Germline CDR1 PRHDT, CDR2 FYEKMQ (reference sequence). The V gene end was trimmed by 5 bases and the J gene end by 1 base; junction bases not matched to a gene: 4. The CDR3 sequence: CASSPRDSQETQYF. In nucleotides, the CDR3 is TGTGCCAGCAGCCCTCGGGACAGCCAAGAGACCCAGTACTTC.

In its sample, this clone was seen a few times. This chain connects TRBV3-1 (or the pseudogene TRBV3-2) to TRBJ2-5, with a possible D match to TRBD1 (8 bases). Trimming cost V 1 base and J 7 bases, with 13 bases left between them. Germline V gene lookup returns CDR1 LGHDT and CDR2 YNNKEL (reference sequence). The CDR3 contains 14 residues. The CDR3 region is CASSQGYRGGTQYF. CDR3 DNA sequence: TGTGCCAGCAGCCAAGGTTACAGGGGGGGGACCCAGTACTTC.

This chain joins TRBV18 and TRBJ2-1, with D perhaps TRBD1 (6 bases). This CDR3 is 17 amino acids long. The germline gives CDR1 KGHSH, CDR2 LQKENI. Trimming pared 5 bases from V and 0 bases from J, leaving 17 bases between. This CDR3 reads CASSWSRAGVSYNEQFF. The CDR3, as DNA: TGTGCCAGCTCATGGTCCCGGGCAGGGGTCTCCTACAATGAGCAGTTCTTC.

The chain carries TRBV4-3 and TRBJ2-5, with 7 bases identical to TRBD1. There are 15 residues in the CDR3. Germline CDR1 reads LGHNA; CDR2 reads YSLEER. The J segment lost 1 base and the V segment lost 3 bases, leaving 5 bases of the junction unmatched. The CDR3 nucleotides read TGCGCCAGCAGCCAGGGACGGGACAGCCAAGAGACCCAGTACTTC. Translating gives CASSQGRDSQETQYF.

The V gene is TRBV27, the J gene TRBJ2-6; a weak D match, TRBD2 (5 bases). Germline values: CDR1 MNHEY, CDR2 SMNVEV (reference sequence). CDR3 size: 14 residues. The V and J ends lost 6 bases and 0 bases respectively, with 6 bases between them. The CDR3 DNA reads TGTGCCAGCAGCGGGGTCTCTGGGGCCAACGTCCTGACTTTC. This gives the protein CASSGVSGANVLTF.

This chain links TRBV10-3 with TRBJ2-7, with 10 bases matching TRBD1. Germline V gene lookup returns CDR1 ENHRY and CDR2 SYGVKD. The CDR3 runs to 13 residues. Trimming cost V 3 bases and J 11 bases; bases outside gene matches: 7. DNA of the CDR3: TGTGCCATCAGTGAAGGACAGGGGGTAGTGAAGTACTTC. Translating it yields CAISEGQGVVKYF.

V gene TRBV6-6 combines with J gene TRBJ1-2; perhaps TRBD1 as D (6 bases). Trimming removed 6 bases from V and 1 base from J, with 12 bases in between. The CDR3 runs 14 residues. Germline V gene sequence: CDR1 MNHNY, CDR2 SVGAGI (reference sequence). The CDR3 sequence: CASRRDTYNYGYTF. Here the CDR3 DNA reads TGTGCCAGCAGACGGGACACCTATAACTATGGCTACACCTTC.

This clone came up a few times. The rearrangement uses TRBV5-8 and TRBJ1-6; D unresolved. The CDR3 runs 14 residues. From germline, CDR1 is SGHTS and CDR2 YDEGEE. Trimming stripped 1 base from V and 7 bases from J, with 9 bases between. CDR3 sequence reads: CASSLTEKNSPLHF. The CDR3 DNA follows: TGTGCCAGCAGCTTGACAGAGAAGAATTCACCCCTCCACTTT.

This clone was seen once. The chain is built from TRBV5-5 and TRBJ2-1; the D gene is possibly TRBD1 (5 bases). The CDR3 contains 15 residues. The V gene's germline CDR1 is SGHKS and CDR2 YYEKEE (reference sequence). The V gene lost 5 bases and the J gene lost 6 bases, with 18 bases spanning the gap. In DNA form, the CDR3 reads TGTGCCAGCAGTGAAACAGGTCTAACAATCAATGAGCAGTTCTTC. Translating gives CASSETGLTINEQFF.